This T cell receptor beta chain was recorded in a study of TIL therapy for anti-PD-1-resistant metastatic lung cancer. As for the study in general: Median tumor PD-L1 proportion score was about 5.9%. Most patients had lung adenocarcinoma.

As to this clone: Its antigen is not identified.

Stated time point: pre-treatment sample, taken before nivolumab and TIL therapy. General study points: This highly selected cohort may not generalize to typical lung cancer patients.

Sequencing used immunoSEQ v3. Libraries were sequenced to 2 million to 2.5 million read pairs (survey) or roughly 5-6.5 million (deep). The method was immunoSEQ multiplex PCR; TCRdb's version includes in-frame clones alone and lacks a portion of them. The table records some 46,000 clones, around 80% of them present only once. The CDR3 has 13 amino acids. The germline V gene has CDR1 SGHRS and CDR2 YFSETQ. Trimming took off 2 bases at V and 2 bases at J, with 8 bases between the two ends. Sample: blood, taken at baseline. V usage is TRBV5-1 and J usage is TRBJ2-7; D gene ambiguous. This TCR was sampled from a man between 65 and 80 years old with non-small cell lung cancer. The CDR3 DNA is TGCGCCAGCAGCTTATCAGAGACCTACGAGCAGTACTTC. Translating gives CASSLSETYEQYF.